At least ten counts were recorded for the clone carrying this TCR beta chain. No antigen is known for it. The read halts 3 residues ahead of the CDR3 end, with the missing end drawn from the germline J gene. Control and CVID samples contributed equal amounts of genomic DNA. Generated by immunoSEQ multiplex PCR, the TCRdb table keeps only in-frame clones and is missing some. This sample carries 30,000 to 40,000 clones and no singletons, and about 9.5% goes to the top ten. This record comes from a study of T cell clonality in common variable immunodeficiency. There are 12 residues in the CDR3. CDR1 is SNHLY and CDR2 is FYNNEI in the germline V gene. V lost 5 bases to trimming and J lost 5 bases; unmatched junction nucleotides: 2. Regarding the study as a whole: Shared TCRbeta clones were fewer between CVID subjects than controls. In common variable immunodeficiency, TCR beta chains reportedly carried fewer deletions and N-nucleotide insertions. Compared with healthy controls, CVID subjects showed increased TCRbeta clonality, mostly in about a third.

The sequencing sample was made of peripheral blood mononuclear cells. The TCR was taken from a person between 18 and 75 years old in good health. The chain uses TRBV2 and TRBJ2-5; 7 bases align to TRBD2. CDR3 DNA (partial): TGTGCCAGCAGTTTCGGGGGGGAGACC. Protein sequence: CASSFGGET. The CDR3 in full is CASSFGGETQYF.